A selection of T cell receptor beta chains follows, all from one sample in a study of blood T cell repertoires in COVID-19. Here immunoSEQ multiplex PCR was the method, and the copy in TCRdb shows in-frame clones only, minus some. Of roughly 180,000 clones listed, roughly 80% are singletons. The sample was peripheral blood. These receptors were collected from a woman in her thirties or forties with COVID-19, enrolled during active disease. Both conserved end residues are trimmed from each CDR3. A clone size is listed for some rows: how often the clone was seen (once, few, many), or a class if it is expanded.

clone size: once
J gene: TRBJ2-3
V gene: TRBV28
CDR3 protein: ASSFASGASTDTQY

clone size: few
J gene: TRBJ2-2
V gene: TRBV4-1
CDR3 protein: ASSQDLASGTGELF

clone size: -
J gene: TRBJ2-3
V gene: TRBV7-2
CDR3 protein: ASSPLVPPDTQY

clone size: -
J gene: TRBJ1-1
V gene: TRBV6-6
CDR3 protein: ASTLGGNANTEAF

clone size: -
J gene: TRBJ2-7
V gene: TRBV7-2
CDR3 protein: ASSSSGTGTYEQY

clone size: -
J gene: TRBJ2-2
V gene: TRBV9
CDR3 protein: ASSEAFVANTGELF

clone size: -
J gene: TRBJ1-6
V gene: TRBV10-2
CDR3 protein: ASSRDRGDSPLH

clone size: -
J gene: TRBJ2-3
V gene: TRBV6-5
CDR3 protein: ASSPGAPGGTQY

clone size: -
J gene: TRBJ2-1
V gene: TRBV2
CDR3 protein: ASNQLASGNEQF

clone size: -
J gene: TRBJ2-3
V gene: TRBV14
CDR3 protein: ASSLQLKDTQY

clone size: few
J gene: TRBJ2-1
V gene: TRBV10-3
CDR3 protein: AISESFLAGAPSEQF

clone size: -
J gene: TRBJ1-2
V gene: TRBV2
CDR3 protein: ASSEGVEGTGYGYT

clone size: -
J gene: TRBJ2-5
V gene: TRBV5-4
CDR3 protein: ASSPQWGETQY

clone size: -
J gene: TRBJ2-3
V gene: TRBV19
CDR3 protein: ASSKSRNTQY

clone size: -
J gene: TRBJ2-5
V gene: TRBV29-1
CDR3 protein: SVGQRGKETQY

clone size: -
J gene: TRBJ2-1
V gene: TRBV5-5
CDR3 protein: ASSSRAGVRSEQF

clone size: few
J gene: TRBJ1-1
V gene: TRBV12-3/TRBV12-4
CDR3 protein: ASSLQGTEAF

clone size: -
J gene: TRBJ2-1
V gene: TRBV6-5
CDR3 protein: ASSYSAQGARDEQF

clone size: few
J gene: TRBJ2-7
V gene: TRBV28
CDR3 protein: ASSLVSGTSGRTPSYEQY

clone size: few
J gene: TRBJ1-1
V gene: TRBV18
CDR3 protein: ASTGGMSDTEAF

clone size: -
J gene: TRBJ1-4
V gene: TRBV3-1/TRBV3-2
CDR3 protein: ASSQGGEHEKLF

clone size: -
J gene: TRBJ2-7
V gene: TRBV23-1
CDR3 protein: ASFRDSLAEQY

clone size: -
J gene: TRBJ1-1
V gene: TRBV7-3
CDR3 protein: ASSLVMNTEAF

clone size: -
J gene: TRBJ1-2
V gene: TRBV19
CDR3 protein: ATDRGENYGYT

clone size: -
J gene: TRBJ2-1
V gene: TRBV4-1
CDR3 protein: ASSQGLSGPF

clone size: -
J gene: TRBJ2-3
V gene: TRBV25-1
CDR3 protein: ASKEVDTQY

clone size: -
J gene: TRBJ1-2
V gene: TRBV6-5
CDR3 protein: ASARRDRDTRGYT

clone size: -
J gene: TRBJ1-2
V gene: TRBV5-5
CDR3 protein: ASSLDTGLGYT

clone size: -
J gene: TRBJ2-2
V gene: TRBV19
CDR3 protein: AIRRETGELF

clone size: -
J gene: TRBJ2-1
V gene: TRBV12-3/TRBV12-4
CDR3 protein: ASRQREIVEQF

clone size: -
J gene: TRBJ2-3
V gene: TRBV28
CDR3 protein: ASSPGGGTQY

clone size: -
J gene: TRBJ2-3
V gene: TRBV9
CDR3 protein: ASSVGADTQY